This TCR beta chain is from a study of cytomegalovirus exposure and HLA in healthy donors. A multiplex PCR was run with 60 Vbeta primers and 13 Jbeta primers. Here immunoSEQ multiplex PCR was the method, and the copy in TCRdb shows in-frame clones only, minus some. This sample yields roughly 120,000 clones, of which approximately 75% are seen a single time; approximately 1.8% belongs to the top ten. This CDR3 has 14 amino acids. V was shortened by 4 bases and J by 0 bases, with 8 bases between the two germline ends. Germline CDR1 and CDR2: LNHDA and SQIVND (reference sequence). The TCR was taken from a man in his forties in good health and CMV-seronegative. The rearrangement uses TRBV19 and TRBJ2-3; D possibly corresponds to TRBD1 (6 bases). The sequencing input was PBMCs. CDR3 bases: TGTGCCAGTAGTAGGACAGCTAGCACAGATACGCAGTATTTT. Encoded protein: CASSRTASTDTQYF.